Sequencing of this TCR beta chain was carried out in a study of T-cell memory formation after mild COVID-19. TCRdb redid the calling of the 5' RACE reads with MiXCR, one entry per CDR3 protein. Among 280,000 or so distinct CDR3 sequences listed, 8% to 10% were seen once. This CDR3 is built from 12 residues. Germline V gene data show CDR1 as DFQATT and CDR2 as SNEGSKA (reference sequence). The receptor was isolated from a man between 18 and 35 years old who had mild COVID-19 (a few samples of this study predate the infection). Cell type and time point are not known. V and J are TRBV20-1 and TRBJ1-5, with 7 bases matching TRBD1. The sample taken for sequencing was PBMCs or a T cell subset sorted from them (not recorded which). CDR3 nucleotide sequence: TGCAGCTTCGGGACAGAGAATCAGCCCCAGCATTTT. Translated, it gives CSFGTENQPQHF.